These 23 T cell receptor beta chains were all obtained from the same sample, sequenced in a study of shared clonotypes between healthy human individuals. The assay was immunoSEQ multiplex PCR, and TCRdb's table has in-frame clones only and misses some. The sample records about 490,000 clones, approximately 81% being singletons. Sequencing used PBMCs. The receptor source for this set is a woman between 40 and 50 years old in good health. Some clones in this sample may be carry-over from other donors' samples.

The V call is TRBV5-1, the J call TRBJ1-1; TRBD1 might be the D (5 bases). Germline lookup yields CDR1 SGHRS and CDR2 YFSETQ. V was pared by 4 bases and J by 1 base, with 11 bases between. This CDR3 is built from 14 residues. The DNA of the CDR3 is TGCGCCAGCAGCCCATGGACACCGAACACTGAAGCTTTCTTT. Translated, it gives CASSPWTPNTEAFF.

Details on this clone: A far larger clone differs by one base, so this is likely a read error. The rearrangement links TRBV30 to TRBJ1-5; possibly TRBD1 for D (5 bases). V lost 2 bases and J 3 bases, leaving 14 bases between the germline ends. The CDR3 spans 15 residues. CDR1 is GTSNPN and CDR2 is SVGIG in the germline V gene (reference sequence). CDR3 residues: CAWSTGHLDNQPQHF. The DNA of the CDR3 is TGTGCCTGGAGTACGGGGCATCTAGACAATCAGCCCCAGCATTTT.

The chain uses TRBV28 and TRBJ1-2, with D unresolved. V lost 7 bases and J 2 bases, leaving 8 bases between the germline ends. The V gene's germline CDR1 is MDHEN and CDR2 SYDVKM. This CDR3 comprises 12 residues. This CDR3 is CASKSLNYGYTF. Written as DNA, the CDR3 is TGTGCCAGCAAAAGTCTGAACTATGGCTACACCTTC.

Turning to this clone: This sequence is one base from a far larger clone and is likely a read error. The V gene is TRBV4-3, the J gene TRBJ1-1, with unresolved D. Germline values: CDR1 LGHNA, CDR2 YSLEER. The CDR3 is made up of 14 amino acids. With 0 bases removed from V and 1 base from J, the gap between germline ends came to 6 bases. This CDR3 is CASSQDVANTEAFF. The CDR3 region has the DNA TGCGCCAGCAGCCAAGACGTGGCGAACACTGAAGCTTTCTTT.

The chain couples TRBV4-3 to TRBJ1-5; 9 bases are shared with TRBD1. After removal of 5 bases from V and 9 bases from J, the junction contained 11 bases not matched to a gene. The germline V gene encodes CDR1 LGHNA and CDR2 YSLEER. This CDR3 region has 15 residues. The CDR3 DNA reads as TGCGCCAGCAGCTCGAGGTGGACAGGGGTTTGGCCCCAGCATTTT. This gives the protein CASSSRWTGVWPQHF.

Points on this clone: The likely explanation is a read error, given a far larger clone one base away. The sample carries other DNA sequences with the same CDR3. DNA of the CDR3: TGTGCCAGCAGGCCAGGGGGCGCGGATCAGCCCCAGCACTTT. Translated, it gives CASRPGGADQPQHF. This rearrangement joins TRBV6-1 to TRBJ1-5, with TRBD1 matching over 8 bases. From germline, CDR1 is MNHNS and CDR2 SASEGT. The CDR3 length is 14 residues.

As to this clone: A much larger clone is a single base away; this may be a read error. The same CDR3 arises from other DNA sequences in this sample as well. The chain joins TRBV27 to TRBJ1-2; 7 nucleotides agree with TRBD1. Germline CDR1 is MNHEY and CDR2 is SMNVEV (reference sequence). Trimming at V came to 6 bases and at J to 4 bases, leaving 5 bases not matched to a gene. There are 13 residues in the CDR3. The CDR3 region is CASSPGTVYGYTF. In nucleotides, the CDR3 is TGTGCCAGCAGCCCCGGGACAGTCTATGGCTACACCTTC.

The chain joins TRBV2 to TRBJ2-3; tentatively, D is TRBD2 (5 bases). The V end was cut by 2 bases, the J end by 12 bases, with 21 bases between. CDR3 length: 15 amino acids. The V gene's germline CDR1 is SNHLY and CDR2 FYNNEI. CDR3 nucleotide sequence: TGTGCCAGCAGTGAAACTCACGCCACCCTAGCTCTCCAGTATTTT. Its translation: CASSETHATLALQYF.

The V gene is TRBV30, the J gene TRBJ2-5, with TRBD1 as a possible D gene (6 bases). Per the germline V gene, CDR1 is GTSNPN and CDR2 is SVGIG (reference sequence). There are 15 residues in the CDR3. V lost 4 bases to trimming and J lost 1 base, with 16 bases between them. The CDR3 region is CAWTAGRGPQETQYF. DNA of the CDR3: TGTGCCTGGACCGCTGGCAGGGGACCCCAAGAGACCCAGTACTTC.

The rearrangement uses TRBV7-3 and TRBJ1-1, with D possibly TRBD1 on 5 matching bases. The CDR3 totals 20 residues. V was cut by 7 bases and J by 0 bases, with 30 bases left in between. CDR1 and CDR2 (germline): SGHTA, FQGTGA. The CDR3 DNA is TGTGCCAGCACCTCAGAATCTGCAGGGCGCCTGGGGCCCATGAACACTGAAGCTTTCTTT. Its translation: CASTSESAGRLGPMNTEAFF.

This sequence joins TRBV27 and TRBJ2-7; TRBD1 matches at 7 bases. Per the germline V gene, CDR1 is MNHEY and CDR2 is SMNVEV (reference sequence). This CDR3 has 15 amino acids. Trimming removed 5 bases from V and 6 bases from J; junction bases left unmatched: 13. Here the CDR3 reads CASSPRTGPLVEQYF. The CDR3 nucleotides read TGTGCCAGCAGTCCACGGACAGGTCCCTTGGTCGAGCAGTACTTC.

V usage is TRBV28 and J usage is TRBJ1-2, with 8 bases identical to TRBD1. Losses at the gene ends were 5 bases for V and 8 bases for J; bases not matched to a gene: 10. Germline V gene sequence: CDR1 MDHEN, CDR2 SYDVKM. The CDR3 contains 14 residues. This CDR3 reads CASSLPGGIGGYTF. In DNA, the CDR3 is TGTGCCAGCAGTCTCCCAGGGGGCATCGGGGGCTACACCTTC.

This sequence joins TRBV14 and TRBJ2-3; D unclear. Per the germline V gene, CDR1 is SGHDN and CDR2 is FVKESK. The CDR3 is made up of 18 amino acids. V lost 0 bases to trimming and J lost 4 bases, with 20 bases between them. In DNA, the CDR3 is TGTGCCAGCAGCCAAGAAAGTTTAGGGTTCGTGCTCCCAGATACGCAGTATTTT. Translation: CASSQESLGFVLPDTQYF.

The CDR3 coding sequence is TGTGCCAGCAGTTTTGTAGGGGAGACCCAGTACTTC. This sequence encodes CASSFVGETQYF. The chain has TRBV27 and TRBJ2-5; D call uncertain. The V gene lost 3 bases and the J gene lost 5 bases, with 7 bases spanning the gap. The CDR3 sequence is 12 residues long. Germline values: CDR1 MNHEY, CDR2 SMNVEV (reference sequence).

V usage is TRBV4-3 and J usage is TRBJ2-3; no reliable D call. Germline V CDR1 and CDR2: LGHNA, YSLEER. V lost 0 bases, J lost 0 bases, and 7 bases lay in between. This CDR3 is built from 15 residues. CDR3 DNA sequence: TGCGCCAGCAGCCAAGATCTTGCTAGCACAGATACGCAGTATTTT. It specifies CASSQDLASTDTQYF.

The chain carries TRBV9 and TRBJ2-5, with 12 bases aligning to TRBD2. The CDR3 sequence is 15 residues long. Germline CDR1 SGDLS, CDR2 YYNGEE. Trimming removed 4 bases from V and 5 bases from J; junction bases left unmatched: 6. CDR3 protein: CASSRLAGDMETQYF. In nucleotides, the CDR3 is TGTGCCAGCAGCCGACTAGCGGGAGATATGGAGACCCAGTACTTC.

The CDR3 DNA reads as TGTGCCAGCAGCTTAGGTATTCAGATAGGTGAGCAGTTCTTC. This encodes CASSLGIQIGEQFF. V and J are TRBV7-9 and TRBJ2-1; no clear D gene. This CDR3 has 14 amino acids. Looked up from germline, CDR1 is SEHNR and CDR2 is FQNEAQ (reference sequence). Trimming stripped 1 base from V and 9 bases from J, with 13 bases between.

CDR3 sequence (DNA): TGTGCCAGCAGTCGGGAGCGGGAGGTAAAGGAGCAGTTCTTC. As protein: CASSREREVKEQFF. The rearrangement links TRBV25-1 to TRBJ2-1; 9 bases align to TRBD2. The CDR3 runs to 14 residues. Trimming cost V 5 bases and J 10 bases; bases outside gene matches: 9. CDR1 and CDR2 (germline): MGHDK, SYGVNS.

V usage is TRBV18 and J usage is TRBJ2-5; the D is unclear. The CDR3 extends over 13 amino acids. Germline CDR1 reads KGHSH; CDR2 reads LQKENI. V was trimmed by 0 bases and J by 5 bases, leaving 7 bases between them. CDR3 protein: CASSPPGAETQYF. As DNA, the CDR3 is TGTGCCAGCTCACCACCAGGAGCGGAGACCCAGTACTTC.

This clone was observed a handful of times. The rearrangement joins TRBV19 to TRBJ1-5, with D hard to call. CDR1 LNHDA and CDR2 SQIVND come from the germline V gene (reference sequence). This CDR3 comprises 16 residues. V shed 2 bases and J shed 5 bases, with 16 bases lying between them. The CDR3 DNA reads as TGTGCCAGTAGTATACGTCGTGGTCAAAGGCATCAGCCCCAGCATTTT. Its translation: CASSIRRGQRHQPQHF.

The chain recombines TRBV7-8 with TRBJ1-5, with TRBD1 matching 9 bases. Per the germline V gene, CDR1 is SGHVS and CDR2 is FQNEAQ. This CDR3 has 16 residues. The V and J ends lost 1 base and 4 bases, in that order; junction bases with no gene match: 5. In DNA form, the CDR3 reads TGTGCCAGCAGCTTAGATGCGACAGGGGGAAATCAGCCCCAGCATTTT. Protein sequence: CASSLDATGGNQPQHF.

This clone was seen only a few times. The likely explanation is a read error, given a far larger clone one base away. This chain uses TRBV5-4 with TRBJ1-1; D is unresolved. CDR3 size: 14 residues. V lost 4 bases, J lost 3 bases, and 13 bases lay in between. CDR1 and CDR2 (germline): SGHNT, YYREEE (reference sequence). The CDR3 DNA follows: TGTGCCAGCAGCAATATCATGGTTGACACTGAAGCTTTCTTT. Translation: CASSNIMVDTEAFF.

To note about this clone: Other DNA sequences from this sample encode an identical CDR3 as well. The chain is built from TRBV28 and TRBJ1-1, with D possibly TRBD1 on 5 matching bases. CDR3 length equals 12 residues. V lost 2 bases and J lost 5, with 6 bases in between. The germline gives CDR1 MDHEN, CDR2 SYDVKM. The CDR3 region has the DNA TGTGCCAGCAGTTTAAAGGGGACTGAAGCTTTCTTT. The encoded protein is CASSLKGTEAFF.